These 19 T cell receptor beta chains were all obtained from the same sample, sequenced in a study of cytomegalovirus exposure and HLA in healthy donors. Vbeta (60) and Jbeta (13) primers were used in the PCR. Sequenced by immunoSEQ multiplex PCR; TCRdb stores in-frame clones only, minus some. The sample includes roughly 83,000 clones, under 80% seen only once; the top ten take around 3.9%. The specimen was PBMCs. The receptor source for this set is a man in his fifties or sixties in good health and CMV-seronegative.

The V and J genes are TRBV5-3 and TRBJ2-2; 10 bases are shared with TRBD1. TRBV5-3 is labeled an ORF, and its function is uncertain. The length of the CDR3 is 17 residues. Unmatched junction bases numbered 9, after V lost 2 bases and J lost 5 bases. CDR3 sequence: CARSLPLTDRGTGELFF. The CDR3 region has the DNA TGTGCCAGAAGCTTACCACTGACGGACAGGGGGACCGGGGAGCTGTTTTTT.

The rearrangement joins TRBV6-1 to TRBJ1-1, with 8 bases fitting TRBD1. V lost 3 bases to trimming and J lost 4 bases; unmatched junction nucleotides: 7. This CDR3 is 15 amino acids long. Germline V lookup: CDR1 MNHNS, CDR2 SASEGT. For the CDR3, the DNA is TGTGCCAGCAGTGAGCGGACAGGGAGAAGCACTGAAGCTTTCTTT. This gives the protein CASSERTGRSTEAFF.

Turning to this clone: Other DNA variants within this sample encode the same CDR3. The chain has TRBV19 and TRBJ1-5, with D unclear. Trimming took 4 bases from V and 6 from J, leaving 10 bases between them. The CDR3 covers 13 residues. Per germline, CDR1 LNHDA and CDR2 SQIVND (reference sequence). For the CDR3, the DNA is TGTGCCAGTAGTAGCGGGTTCGGTCAGCCCCAGCATTTT. Its protein product is CASSSGFGQPQHF.

This clone has only a few counts. The V gene is TRBV29-1, the J gene TRBJ1-6, with unresolved D. Trimming removed 5 bases at V and 6 bases at J, with 11 bases between. This CDR3 contains 13 residues. Germline-derived CDR1 and CDR2 are SQVTM and ANQGSEA. The CDR3 DNA reads TGCAGCGTTCGTGTTGTGGCTAATTCACCCCTCCACTTT. It translates to CSVRVVANSPLHF.

The chain joins TRBV5-6 to TRBJ2-7; weak D call: TRBD1 (5 bases). Trimming took 2 bases from V and 3 from J, leaving 9 bases between them. The CDR3 spans 13 residues. Germline CDR1 and CDR2: SGHDT and YYEEEE. The CDR3 DNA reads TGTGCCAGCAGCTTAGGGGCGGACTACGAGCAGTACTTC. This sequence encodes CASSLGADYEQYF.

This clone appeared a few times. The genes are TRBV2 and TRBJ2-2; 7 bases match TRBD2. V trimming: 7 bases; J trimming: 1 base; junction bases outside the gene matches: 18. Germline lookup yields CDR1 SNHLY and CDR2 FYNNEI. This CDR3 region has 19 residues. This CDR3 reads CASTGLTSDLLLNTGELFF. CDR3 nucleotides: TGTGCCAGCACCGGCCTTACTAGCGACCTTTTGTTGAACACCGGGGAGCTGTTTTTT.

The chain couples TRBV9 to TRBJ1-2; D gene uncertain. V lost 2 bases and J 1 base, leaving 6 bases between the germline ends. The CDR3 is 13 residues long. CDR1 is SGDLS and CDR2 is YYNGEE in the germline V gene. CDR3 loop: CASSVTVNYGYTF. The CDR3 DNA is TGTGCCAGCAGCGTTACGGTTAACTATGGCTACACCTTC.

J is TRBJ2-5 and V is TRBV5-1; 10 bases fit TRBD2. The trim removed 1 base at V and 1 base at J, leaving 7 bases unmatched. This CDR3 is built from 17 residues. Germline CDR1 and CDR2: SGHRS and YFSETQ. The CDR3 region has the DNA TGCGCCAGCAGCTTGTATGCAGCGGGGGGGATCCAAGAGACCCAGTACTTC. Its translation: CASSLYAAGGIQETQYF.

The rearrangement joins TRBV18 to TRBJ2-3; 10 bases align to TRBD2. Germline V gene lookup returns CDR1 KGHSH and CDR2 LQKENI. The CDR3 has 16 amino acids. With 6 bases clipped from V and 5 bases from J, the junction kept 11 bases outside the gene matches. The CDR3 loop reads CASSPTPRTSGDTQYF. The CDR3 nucleotides read TGTGCCAGCTCCCCTACCCCCCGGACTAGCGGAGATACGCAGTATTTT.

This chain uses TRBV30 with TRBJ1-2, with 11 bases lining up with TRBD1. J was trimmed by 4 bases and V by 2 bases; bases with no gene match: 3. Germline CDR1 and CDR2: GTSNPN and SVGIG (reference sequence). CDR3 size: 14 residues. CDR3 in DNA: TGTGCCTGGAGTTCCGGGACAGGGGGCTATGGCTACACCTTC. Translation gives CAWSSGTGGYGYTF.

As to this clone: Mismatch with germline at one junction end may stem from a read error. The chain recombines TRBV7-9 with TRBJ1-5; perhaps TRBD1 as D (6 bases). The CDR3 has 17 residues. CDR1 SEHNR and CDR2 FQNEAQ come from the germline V gene (reference sequence). CDR3 in DNA: TGTTCCAGCAGCCTACATCACGGACAGACTAGCAATCAGCCCCAGCATTTT. It specifies CSSSLHHGQTSNQPQHF.

This clone was found a few times. The CDR3 DNA sequence: TGTGCCAGCACCGGACTAGCGGGGGACCTCTACGAGCAGTACTTC. Protein sequence: CASTGLAGDLYEQYF. The V call is TRBV6-5, the J call TRBJ2-7; 13 nucleotides match TRBD2. CDR3 length equals 15 residues. Germline V CDR1 and CDR2: MNHEY, SVGAGI. With V trimmed by 7 bases and J by 3 bases, 6 bases remained unmatched.

CDR3 region: CASREGGSYNSPLHF. The CDR3 region has the DNA TGTGCCAGCAGGGAGGGAGGATCCTATAATTCACCCCTCCACTTT. The V and J genes are TRBV6-1 and TRBJ1-6; D is unresolved. CDR3 size: 15 residues. Germline CDR1 reads MNHNS; CDR2 reads SASEGT. V lost 6 bases to trimming and J lost 1 base, with 10 bases between them.

Note on this clone: One end of the junction fails to match germline, which may point to a read error. The V gene is TRBV11-2, the J gene TRBJ1-2, with unresolved D. Germline values: CDR1 SGHAT, CDR2 FQNNGV. This CDR3 region has 13 residues. The CDR3 region has the DNA TGTGCCAGCAGCTTTGGAGGTAACAATGGCTACACCTTC. It translates to CASSFGGNNGYTF.

The rearrangement joins TRBV6-1 to TRBJ2-1, with 7 bases that match TRBD1. Germline V CDR1 and CDR2: MNHNS, SASEGT. The CDR3 extends over 18 amino acids. The junction had 9 bases not matched to a gene; V was cut back by 1 base and J by 0 bases. CDR3 coding DNA: TGTGCCAGCAGTGAAGAGGGCAGGGGGTTCCTCTCCTACAATGAGCAGTTCTTC. Protein: CASSEEGRGFLSYNEQFF.

The rearrangement joins TRBV11-3 to TRBJ2-2; D is perhaps TRBD1 (5 bases). The germline gives CDR1 SGHNT, CDR2 YENEEA. Trimming cost V 5 bases and J 1 base, with 11 bases left between them. This CDR3 has 15 residues. CDR3 residues: CASSTNRGNTGELFF. CDR3 bases: TGTGCCAGCAGCACTAATAGGGGGAACACCGGGGAGCTGTTTTTT.

The rearrangement joins TRBV11-3 to TRBJ2-7; TRBD1 agrees at 10 bases. V was clipped by 4 bases and J by 2 bases; unmatched bases: 2. This CDR3 contains 14 residues. The germline V gene encodes CDR1 SGHNT and CDR2 YENEEA. The DNA for the CDR3 is TGTGCCAGCAGCTCTGGGACAGGGGCCTACGAGCAGTACTTC. Translated, it gives CASSSGTGAYEQYF.

Only one count was recorded for this clone. V and J are TRBV2 and TRBJ1-1; D is unresolved. Germline assignment: CDR1 SNHLY and CDR2 FYNNEI. V lost 5 bases and J 11 bases, leaving 18 bases between the germline ends. This CDR3 spans 13 amino acids. The CDR3 DNA sequence: TGTGCCAGCAGTCCGGACTCTCTCCAGAAGGCTTTCTTT. It encodes CASSPDSLQKAFF.

The V call is TRBV6-5, the J call TRBJ2-3; D is possibly TRBD2 (5 bases). V lost 7 bases, J lost 2 bases, and 13 bases lay in between. The CDR3 is made up of 14 amino acids. Germline CDR1 and CDR2: MNHEY and SVGAGI. The CDR3 is CASTSAGVTDTQYF. The CDR3 coding sequence is TGTGCCAGCACCTCTGCGGGCGTCACAGATACGCAGTATTTT.